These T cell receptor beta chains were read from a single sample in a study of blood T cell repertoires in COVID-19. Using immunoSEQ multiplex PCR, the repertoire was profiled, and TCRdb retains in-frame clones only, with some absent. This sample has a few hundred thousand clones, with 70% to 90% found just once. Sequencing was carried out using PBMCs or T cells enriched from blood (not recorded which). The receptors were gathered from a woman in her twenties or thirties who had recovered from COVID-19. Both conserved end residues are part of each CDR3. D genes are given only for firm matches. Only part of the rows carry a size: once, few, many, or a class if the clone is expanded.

DNA: TGTGCCAGCAGTTTGGGCGTTACCGGGGAGCTGTTTTTT; CDR3: CASSLGVTGELFF; size: .; D: .; J: TRBJ2-2; V: TRBV13
DNA: TGCAGCGTTAGCCAATCCGGGTCAGATACGCAGTATTTT; CDR3: CSVSQSGSDTQYF; size: .; D: .; J: TRBJ2-3; V: TRBV29-1
DNA: TGCGCCAGCATCAGGGGACAGGGGGCAGCAGATACGCAGTATTTT; CDR3: CASIRGQGAADTQYF; size: .; D: TRBD1; J: TRBJ2-3; V: TRBV5-1
DNA: TGTGCCAGCAGCGTCGGTTCAGGAAACACCATATATTTT; CDR3: CASSVGSGNTIYF; size: once; D: .; J: TRBJ1-3; V: TRBV9
DNA: TGTGCCTGGAACGTCGACAGGGACGCTGAAGCTTTCTTT; CDR3: CAWNVDRDAEAFF; size: few; D: TRBD1; J: TRBJ1-1; V: TRBV30
DNA: TGTGCCAGCATTTCGCTCAGGGGTTTCTACACCGGGGAGCTGTTTTTT; CDR3: CASISLRGFYTGELFF; size: once; D: .; J: TRBJ2-2; V: TRBV28
DNA: TGTGCCAGCAGAGGACAGTTTCTCTCTGGAAACACCATATATTTT; CDR3: CASRGQFLSGNTIYF; size: .; D: .; J: TRBJ1-3; V: TRBV6-5
DNA: TGTGCCAGCTCAATAGCTCGAGCGGGAGTCTACAATGAGCAGTTCTTC; CDR3: CASSIARAGVYNEQFF; size: .; D: TRBD2; J: TRBJ2-1; V: TRBV18
DNA: TGTGCCAGCAGCCCGTTACTAGAGAGCTCCTACGAGCAGTACTTC; CDR3: CASSPLLESSYEQYF; size: .; D: .; J: TRBJ2-7; V: TRBV7-6
DNA: TGCGCCAGCAGCTTGGGAGGTCCCACTGAAGCTTTCTTT; CDR3: CASSLGGPTEAFF; size: .; D: .; J: TRBJ1-1; V: TRBV5-1
DNA: TGTGCCAGCAGCCCGGGACAGGGAGAGACCCAGTACTTC; CDR3: CASSPGQGETQYF; size: .; D: TRBD1; J: TRBJ2-5; V: TRBV5-4
DNA: TGCGCCAGCAGCCAAGATTTACAGGGGCGCTATGGCTACACCTTC; CDR3: CASSQDLQGRYGYTF; size: .; D: TRBD1; J: TRBJ1-2; V: TRBV4-1
DNA: TGTGCCAGCACCCCGCAGGGCTTGACCTACGAGCAGTACTTC; CDR3: CASTPQGLTYEQYF; size: .; D: .; J: TRBJ2-7; V: TRBV28
DNA: TGCAGCGTGGGGGGGGCCCTCACCGGGGAGCTGTTTTTT; CDR3: CSVGGALTGELFF; size: .; D: .; J: TRBJ2-2; V: TRBV29-1
DNA: TGTGCCAGCAGCTATCGACAGATATACGAGCAGTACTTC; CDR3: CASSYRQIYEQYF; size: .; D: .; J: TRBJ2-7; V: TRBV7-9
DNA: TGTGCCTGGAGTAATCCTCAGGGGGCTAAGGGAAACACTGAAGCTTTCTTT; CDR3: CAWSNPQGAKGNTEAFF; size: .; D: TRBD1; J: TRBJ1-1; V: TRBV30
DNA: TGTGCCAGCAGCTTGCGCGGGTGGGCAGAAGAGACCCAGTACTTC; CDR3: CASSLRGWAEETQYF; size: .; D: .; J: TRBJ2-5; V: TRBV5-6
DNA: TGCAGCGTGGGAACAGGGACGAACACCGGGGAGCTGTTTTTT; CDR3: CSVGTGTNTGELFF; size: once; D: .; J: TRBJ2-2; V: TRBV29-1
DNA: TGTGCCAGCAGCTTAGAGGGGCCGGGCACTGAAGCTTTCTTT; CDR3: CASSLEGPGTEAFF; size: .; D: .; J: TRBJ1-1; V: TRBV11-2
DNA: TGTGCCAGCAGCTCGGACGTCCAGGGTGATCAGCCCCAGCATTTT; CDR3: CASSSDVQGDQPQHF; size: .; D: .; J: TRBJ1-5; V: TRBV28
DNA: TGTGCCAGCAGCCCCACCGGGACAGGGGTAGGGGAGACCCAGTACTTC; CDR3: CASSPTGTGVGETQYF; size: once; D: TRBD1; J: TRBJ2-5; V: TRBV9
DNA: TGTGCCAGCAGGACCCCCGGGACAAAGAACACTGAAGCTTTCTTT; CDR3: CASRTPGTKNTEAFF; size: .; D: .; J: TRBJ1-1; V: TRBV6-5
DNA: TGTGCCAGCACAAACACTGAAGCTTTCTTT; CDR3: CASTNTEAFF; size: .; D: .; J: TRBJ1-1; V: TRBV28
DNA: TGTGCCACCAGTGACACCGACAGGGGGAGTAATGAGCAGTTCTTC; CDR3: CATSDTDRGSNEQFF; size: .; D: TRBD1; J: TRBJ2-1; V: TRBV24-1
DNA: TGCGCCAGCAGTCAAGATTTCAGGCGCAACACAGATACGCAGTATTTT; CDR3: CASSQDFRRNTDTQYF; size: .; D: .; J: TRBJ2-3; V: TRBV4-1
DNA: TGTGCCAGCAGTTTATTTCCGGGGGAAGAGACCCAGTACTTC; CDR3: CASSLFPGEETQYF; size: .; D: .; J: TRBJ2-5; V: TRBV27
DNA: TGTGCCAGCAGATCGACAGGGATTAACACAGATACGCAGTATTTT; CDR3: CASRSTGINTDTQYF; size: .; D: TRBD1; J: TRBJ2-3; V: TRBV6-5
DNA: TGTGCCAGCAATTCTCAACAGGGCTCTAATGAAAAACTGTTTTTT; CDR3: CASNSQQGSNEKLFF; size: .; D: .; J: TRBJ1-4; V: TRBV28
DNA: TGTGCCAGTAGTATGAGCGGGAGGTACAATGAGCAGTTCTTC; CDR3: CASSMSGRYNEQFF; size: .; D: TRBD2; J: TRBJ2-1; V: TRBV19